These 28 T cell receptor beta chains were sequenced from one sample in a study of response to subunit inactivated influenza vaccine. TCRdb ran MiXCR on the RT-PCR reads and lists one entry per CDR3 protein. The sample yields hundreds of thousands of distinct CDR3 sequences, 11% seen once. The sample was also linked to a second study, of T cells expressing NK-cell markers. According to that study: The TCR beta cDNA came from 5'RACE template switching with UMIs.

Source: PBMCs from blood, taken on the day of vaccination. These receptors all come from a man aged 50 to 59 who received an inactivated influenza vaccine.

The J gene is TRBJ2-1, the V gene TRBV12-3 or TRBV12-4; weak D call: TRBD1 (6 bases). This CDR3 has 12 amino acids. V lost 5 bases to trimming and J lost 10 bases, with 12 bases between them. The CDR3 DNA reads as TGTGCCAGCAGTACTGGACAGATAGAGCAGTTCTTC. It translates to CASSTGQIEQFF.

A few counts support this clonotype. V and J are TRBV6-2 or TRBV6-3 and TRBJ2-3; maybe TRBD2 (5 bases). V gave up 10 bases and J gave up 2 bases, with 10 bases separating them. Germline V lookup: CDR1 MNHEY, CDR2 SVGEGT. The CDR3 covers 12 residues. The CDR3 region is CATRLATDTQYF. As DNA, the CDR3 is TGTGCCACCCGGCTAGCCACAGATACGCAGTATTTT.

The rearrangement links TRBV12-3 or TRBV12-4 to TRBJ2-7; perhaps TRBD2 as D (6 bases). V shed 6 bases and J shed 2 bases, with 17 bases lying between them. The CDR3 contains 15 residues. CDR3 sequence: CASSPGRDSPYEQYF. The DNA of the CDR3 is TGTGCCAGCAGCCCCGGACGGGACTCTCCCTACGAGCAGTACTTC.

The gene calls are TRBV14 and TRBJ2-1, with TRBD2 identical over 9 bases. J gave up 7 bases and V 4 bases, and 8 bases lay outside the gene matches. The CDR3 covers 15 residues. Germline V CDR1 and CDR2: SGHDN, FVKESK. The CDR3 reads CASSLMGLAVNEQFF. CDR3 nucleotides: TGTGCCAGCAGCCTCATGGGACTAGCAGTAAATGAGCAGTTCTTC.

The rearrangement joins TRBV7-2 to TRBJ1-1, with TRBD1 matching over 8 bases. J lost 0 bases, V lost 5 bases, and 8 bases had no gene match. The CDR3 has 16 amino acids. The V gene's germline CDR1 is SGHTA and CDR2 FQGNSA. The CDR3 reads CASSLERTGLNTEAFF. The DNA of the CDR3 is TGTGCCAGCAGCCTCGAAAGGACAGGGCTGAACACTGAAGCTTTCTTT.

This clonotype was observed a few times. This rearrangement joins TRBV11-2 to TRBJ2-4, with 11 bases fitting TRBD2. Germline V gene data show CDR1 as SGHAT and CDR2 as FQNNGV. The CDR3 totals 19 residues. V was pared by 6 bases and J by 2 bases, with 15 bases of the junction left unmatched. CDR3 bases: TGTGCCAGCAGTCCCGGGACTAGCGGACTCCCAAAATCCAAAAACATTCAGTACTTC. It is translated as CASSPGTSGLPKSKNIQYF.

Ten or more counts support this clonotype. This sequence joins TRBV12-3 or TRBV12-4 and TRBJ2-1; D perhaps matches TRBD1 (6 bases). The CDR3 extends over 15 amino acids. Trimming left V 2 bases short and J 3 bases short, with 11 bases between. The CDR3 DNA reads TGTGCCAGCAGTTTAAGAACAGGGATCTACAATGAGCAGTTCTTC. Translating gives CASSLRTGIYNEQFF.

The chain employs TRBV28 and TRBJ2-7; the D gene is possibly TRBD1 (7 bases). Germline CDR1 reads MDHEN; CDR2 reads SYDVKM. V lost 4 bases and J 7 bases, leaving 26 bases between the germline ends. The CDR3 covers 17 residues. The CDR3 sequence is CASSSTLQNRGGREQYF. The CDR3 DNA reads TGTGCCAGCAGTTCAACCCTCCAAAACAGGGGAGGTCGAGAGCAGTACTTC.

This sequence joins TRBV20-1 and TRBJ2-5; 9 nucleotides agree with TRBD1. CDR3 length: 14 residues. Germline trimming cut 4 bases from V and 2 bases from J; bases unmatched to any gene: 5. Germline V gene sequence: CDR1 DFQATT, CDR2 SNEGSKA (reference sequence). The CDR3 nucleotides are TGCAGTGCTACCAGGACAGGGGAACAAGAGACCCAGTACTTC. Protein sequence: CSATRTGEQETQYF.

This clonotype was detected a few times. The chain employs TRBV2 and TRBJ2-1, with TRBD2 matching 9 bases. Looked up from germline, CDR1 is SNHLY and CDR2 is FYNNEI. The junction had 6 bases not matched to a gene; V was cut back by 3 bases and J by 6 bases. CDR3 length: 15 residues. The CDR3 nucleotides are TGTGCCAGCAGTGAGGGTAGCGGGAGTAGCAATGAGCAGTTCTTC. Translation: CASSEGSGSSNEQFF.

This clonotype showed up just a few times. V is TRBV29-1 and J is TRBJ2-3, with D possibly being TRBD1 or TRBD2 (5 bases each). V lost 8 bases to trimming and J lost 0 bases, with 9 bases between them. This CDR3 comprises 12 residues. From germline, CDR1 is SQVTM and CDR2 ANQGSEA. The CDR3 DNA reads TGCAGCCTGGGGGTCAGCACAGATACGCAGTATTTT. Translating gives CSLGVSTDTQYF.

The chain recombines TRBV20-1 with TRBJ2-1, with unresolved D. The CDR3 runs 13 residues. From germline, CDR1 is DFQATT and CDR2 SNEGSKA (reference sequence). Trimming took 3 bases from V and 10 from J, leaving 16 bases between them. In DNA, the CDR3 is TGCAGTGCTAGCCAAATCTCGGCCGGGGAGCAGTTCTTC. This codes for CSASQISAGEQFF.

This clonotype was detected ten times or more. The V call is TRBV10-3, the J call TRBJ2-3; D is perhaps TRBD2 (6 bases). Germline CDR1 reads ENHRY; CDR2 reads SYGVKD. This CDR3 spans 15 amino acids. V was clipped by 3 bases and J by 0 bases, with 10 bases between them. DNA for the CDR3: TGTGCCATCAGTGAAGGAAGCGGGAGCACAGATACGCAGTATTTT. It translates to CAISEGSGSTDTQYF.

The CDR3 sequence is CATSRDKDAGGPAYEQYF. The DNA for the CDR3 is TGTGCCACCAGCAGAGATAAGGACGCGGGAGGGCCCGCCTACGAGCAGTACTTC. The chain employs TRBV15 and TRBJ2-7, with 9 nucleotides matching TRBD2. J was trimmed by 2 bases and V by 0 bases; bases with no gene match: 11. There are 18 residues in the CDR3. Germline CDR1 reads LNHNV; CDR2 reads YYDKDF (reference sequence). The whole variable domain, filled in from reference TRBV15 and TRBJ2-7, reads DAMVIQNPRYQVTQFGKPVTLSCSQTLNHNVMYWYQQKSSQAPKLLFHYYDKDFNNEADTPDNFQSRRPNTSFCFLDIRSPGLGDTAMYLCATSRDKDAGGPAYEQYFGPGTRLTVT.

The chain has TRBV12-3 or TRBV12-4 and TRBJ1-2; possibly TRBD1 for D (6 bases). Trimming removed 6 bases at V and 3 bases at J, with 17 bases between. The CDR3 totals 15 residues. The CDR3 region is CASSYMGHPDYGYTF. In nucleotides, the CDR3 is TGTGCCAGCAGCTATATGGGACACCCCGACTATGGCTACACCTTC.

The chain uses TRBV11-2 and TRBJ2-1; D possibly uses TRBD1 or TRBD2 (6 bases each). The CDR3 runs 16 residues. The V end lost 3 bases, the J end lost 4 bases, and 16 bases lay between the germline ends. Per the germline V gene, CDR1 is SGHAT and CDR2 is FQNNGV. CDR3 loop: CASSFVGGQVYNEQFF. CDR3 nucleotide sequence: TGTGCCAGCAGCTTTGTGGGGGGCCAGGTTTACAATGAGCAGTTCTTC.

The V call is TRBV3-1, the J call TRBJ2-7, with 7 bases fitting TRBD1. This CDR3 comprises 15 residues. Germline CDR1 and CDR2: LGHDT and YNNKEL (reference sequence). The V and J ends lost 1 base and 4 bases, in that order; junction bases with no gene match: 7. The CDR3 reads CASSQGQGLRYEQYF. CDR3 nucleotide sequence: TGTGCCAGCAGCCAAGGACAGGGATTACGGTACGAGCAGTACTTC.

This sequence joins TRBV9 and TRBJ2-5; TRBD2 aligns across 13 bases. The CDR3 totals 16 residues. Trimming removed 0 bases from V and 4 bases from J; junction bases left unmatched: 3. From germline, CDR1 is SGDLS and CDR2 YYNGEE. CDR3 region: CASSVGGTSGIETQYF. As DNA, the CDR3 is TGTGCCAGCAGCGTAGGAGGGACTAGCGGGATAGAGACCCAGTACTTC.

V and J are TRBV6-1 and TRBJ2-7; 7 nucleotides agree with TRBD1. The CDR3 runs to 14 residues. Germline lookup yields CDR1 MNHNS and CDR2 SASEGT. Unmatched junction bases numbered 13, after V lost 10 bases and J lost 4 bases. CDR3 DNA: TGTGCCACGGCGGGCACCAGGGGGACATACGAGCAGTACTTC. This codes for CATAGTRGTYEQYF.

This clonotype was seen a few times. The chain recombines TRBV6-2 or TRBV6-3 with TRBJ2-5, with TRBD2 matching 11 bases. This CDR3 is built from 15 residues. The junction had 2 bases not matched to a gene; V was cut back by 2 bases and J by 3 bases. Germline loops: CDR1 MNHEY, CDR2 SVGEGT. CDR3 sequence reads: CASSYQTSGKETQYF. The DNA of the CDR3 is TGTGCCAGCAGTTACCAGACTAGCGGGAAAGAGACCCAGTACTTC.

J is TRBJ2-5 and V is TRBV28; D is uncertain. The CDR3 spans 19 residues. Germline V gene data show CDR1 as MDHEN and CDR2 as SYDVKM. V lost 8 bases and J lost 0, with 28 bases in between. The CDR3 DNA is TGTGCCAGCGGATTTCGGGCCCTATGGGCAGAGCCTCACCAAGAGACCCAGTACTTC. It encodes CASGFRALWAEPHQETQYF.

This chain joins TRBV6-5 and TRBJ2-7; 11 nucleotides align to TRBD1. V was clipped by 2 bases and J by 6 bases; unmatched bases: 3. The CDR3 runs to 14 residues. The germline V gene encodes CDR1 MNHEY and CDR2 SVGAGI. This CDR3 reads CASSYGTGGGEQYF. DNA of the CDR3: TGTGCCAGCAGTTACGGGACAGGGGGGGGCGAGCAGTACTTC.

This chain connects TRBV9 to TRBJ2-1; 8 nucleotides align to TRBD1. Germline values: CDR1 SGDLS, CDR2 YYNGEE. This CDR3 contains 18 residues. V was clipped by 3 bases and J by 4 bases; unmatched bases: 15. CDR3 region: CASSGRPTGALPYNEQFF. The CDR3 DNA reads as TGTGCCAGCAGCGGTAGACCGACAGGGGCCCTACCTTACAATGAGCAGTTCTTC.

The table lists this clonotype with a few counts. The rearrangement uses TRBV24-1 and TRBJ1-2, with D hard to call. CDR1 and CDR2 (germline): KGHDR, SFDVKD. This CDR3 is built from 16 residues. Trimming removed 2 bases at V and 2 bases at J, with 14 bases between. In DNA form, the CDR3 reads TGTGCCACCAGTGATTATGGGAAGGGAACCAACTATGGCTACACCTTC. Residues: CATSDYGKGTNYGYTF.

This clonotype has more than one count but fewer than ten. The CDR3 here is CASSQGGTGVRETQYF. The CDR3 DNA is TGTGCCAGCAGCCAAGGAGGGACAGGGGTGAGAGAGACCCAGTACTTC. The chain carries TRBV3-1 and TRBJ2-5, with TRBD1 matching over 10 bases. Germline V CDR1 and CDR2: LGHDT, YNNKEL (reference sequence). Trimming cost V 1 base and J 4 bases; bases outside gene matches: 6. The CDR3 has 16 amino acids.

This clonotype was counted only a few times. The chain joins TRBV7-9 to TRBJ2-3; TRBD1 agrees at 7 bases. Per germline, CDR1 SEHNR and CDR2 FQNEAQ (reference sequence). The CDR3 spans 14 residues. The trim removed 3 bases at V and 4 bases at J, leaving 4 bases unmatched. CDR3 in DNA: TGTGCCAGCAGCTTGGACAGGAGCCCAGATACGCAGTATTTT. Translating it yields CASSLDRSPDTQYF.

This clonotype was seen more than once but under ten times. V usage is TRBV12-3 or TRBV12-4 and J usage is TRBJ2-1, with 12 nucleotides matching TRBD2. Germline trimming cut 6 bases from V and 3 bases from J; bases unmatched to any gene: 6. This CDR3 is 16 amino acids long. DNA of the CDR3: TGTGCCAGCAGCCCGGGACTAGCGGGTTTCTACAATGAGCAGTTCTTC. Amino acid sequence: CASSPGLAGFYNEQFF.

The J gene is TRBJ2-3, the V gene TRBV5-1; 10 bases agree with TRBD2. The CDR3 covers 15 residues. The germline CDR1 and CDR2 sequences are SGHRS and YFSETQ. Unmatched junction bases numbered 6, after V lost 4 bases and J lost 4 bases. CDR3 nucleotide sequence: TGCGCCAGCAGCCAAAGCGGGGGGGAGGCAGATACGCAGTATTTT. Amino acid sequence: CASSQSGGEADTQYF. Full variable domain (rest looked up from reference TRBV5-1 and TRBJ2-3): KAGVTQTPRYLIKTRGQQVTLSCSPISGHRSVSWYQQTPGQGLQFLFEYFSETQRNKGNFPGRFSGRQFSNSRSEMNVSTLELGDSALYLCASSQSGGEADTQYFGPGTRLTVL.